The 25 T cell receptor beta chains presented below share a single source sample, sequenced in a study of cytomegalovirus exposure and HLA in healthy donors. This table comes from immunoSEQ multiplex PCR, and its TCRdb copy is limited to in-frame clones, with some not included. Of around 400,000 clones detected, roughly 85% appear once; the ten largest clones hold approximately 0.8%. Material: PBMCs. These receptors all stem from a young woman in good health and CMV-seronegative.

The gene calls are TRBV27 and TRBJ1-1, with 9 bases identical to TRBD1. CDR1 MNHEY and CDR2 SMNVEV come from the germline V gene (reference sequence). This CDR3 comprises 17 residues. The trim removed 5 bases at V and 0 bases at J, leaving 10 bases unmatched. The CDR3 is CASSPTGGWGMNTEAFF. CDR3 nucleotides: TGTGCCAGCAGTCCCACAGGGGGCTGGGGAATGAACACTGAAGCTTTCTTT.

V usage is TRBV30 and J usage is TRBJ2-3; 7 bases are shared with TRBD2. Trimming cost V 2 bases and J 7 bases; bases outside gene matches: 12. This CDR3 comprises 15 residues. In germline, CDR1 is GTSNPN, CDR2 SVGIG (reference sequence). The chain's CDR3 is CAWSPPAGPSHTQYF. The CDR3 DNA is TGTGCCTGGAGTCCCCCAGCGGGACCCTCCCATACGCAGTATTTT.

CDR3: CASSLAGTGPKGKYF. The CDR3 region has the DNA TGTGCCAGCAGCTTAGCGGGGACAGGACCCAAAGGGAAGTACTTC. This chain uses TRBV7-9 with TRBJ2-7; 8 nucleotides line up with TRBD1. J gave up 11 bases and V 0 bases, and 12 bases lay outside the gene matches. Germline lookup yields CDR1 SEHNR and CDR2 FQNEAQ (reference sequence). The CDR3 runs to 15 residues. Full variable domain (missing parts from reference TRBV7-9 and TRBJ2-7): DTGVSQNPRHKITKRGQNVTFRCDPISEHNRLYWYRQTLGQGPEFLTYFQNEAQLEKSRLLSDRFSAERPKGSFSTLEIQRTEQGDSAMYLCASSLAGTGPKGKYFGPGTRLTVT.

This clone showed up just a few times. This chain joins TRBV19 and TRBJ1-1; no firm D call. The CDR3 is 14 residues long. V shed 1 base and J shed 2 bases, with 8 bases lying between them. Germline-derived CDR1 and CDR2 are LNHDA and SQIVND (reference sequence). CDR3 sequence reads: CASSIGEINTEAFF. DNA of the CDR3: TGTGCCAGTAGTATAGGTGAGATTAACACTGAAGCTTTCTTT.

This sequence joins TRBV5-1 and TRBJ2-3; 9 bases fit TRBD1. The CDR3 sequence is 15 residues long. Looked up from germline, CDR1 is SGHRS and CDR2 is YFSETQ. V lost 5 bases to trimming and J lost 4 bases; unmatched junction nucleotides: 8. CDR3 sequence reads: CASSDGQGHSDTQYF. The CDR3 bases are TGCGCCAGCAGTGATGGACAGGGGCATTCAGATACGCAGTATTTT.

This clone was detected only a few times. The rearrangement uses TRBV30 and TRBJ1-4; unclear D gene. Germline V gene data show CDR1 as GTSNPN and CDR2 as SVGIG (reference sequence). This CDR3 comprises 12 residues. V was shortened by 8 bases and J by 0 bases, with 7 bases between the two germline ends. The CDR3 loop reads CAHDTTNEKLFF. In nucleotides, the CDR3 is TGTGCCCATGACACAACTAATGAAAAACTGTTTTTT. Full variable domain (outside the CDR3, taken from reference TRBV30 and TRBJ1-4): SQTIHQWPATLVQPVGSPLSLECTVEGTSNPNLYWYRQAAGRGLQLLFYSVGIGQISSEVPQNLSASRPQDRQFILSSKKLLLSDSGFYLCAHDTTNEKLFFGSGTQLSVL.

In regard to this clone: This CDR3 is also generated by other DNA sequences in the sample. The genes are TRBV5-1 and TRBJ2-1, with 8 bases identical to TRBD1. The germline gives CDR1 SGHRS, CDR2 YFSETQ. Trimming at V came to 4 bases and at J to 7 bases, leaving 4 bases not matched to a gene. The CDR3 is made up of 13 amino acids. The CDR3 is CASSLGQVNEQFF. Here the CDR3 DNA reads TGCGCCAGCAGCCTGGGACAGGTTAATGAGCAGTTCTTC.

This chain connects TRBV5-1 to TRBJ2-7; 7 nucleotides agree with TRBD1. CDR3 size: 14 residues. The germline CDR1 and CDR2 sequences are SGHRS and YFSETQ. V shed 4 bases, J shed 7 bases, and the junction held 11 bases outside the gene matches. CDR3 in amino acids: CASSMTGTAEEQYF. The CDR3 DNA follows: TGCGCCAGCAGCATGACCGGGACAGCCGAGGAGCAGTACTTC. Together with reference TRBV5-1 and TRBJ2-7, the CDR3 gives the full variable domain: KAGVTQTPRYLIKTRGQQVTLSCSPISGHRSVSWYQQTPGQGLQFLFEYFSETQRNKGNFPGRFSGRQFSNSRSEMNVSTLELGDSALYLCASSMTGTAEEQYFGPGTRLTVT.

The chain recombines TRBV28 with TRBJ2-1, with a possible D match to TRBD1 (6 bases). Trimming shortened V by 6 bases and J by 4 bases, and 10 bases separated the two germline ends. Germline V gene data show CDR1 as MDHEN and CDR2 as SYDVKM. The CDR3 loop spans 13 amino acids. CDR3 DNA sequence: TGTGCCAGCAGCAGACAGGTTTACAATGAGCAGTTCTTC. It codes for CASSRQVYNEQFF.

The chain employs TRBV5-4 and TRBJ1-1; D remains unclear. From germline, CDR1 is SGHNT and CDR2 YYREEE (reference sequence). V gave up 2 bases and J gave up 2 bases, with 7 bases separating them. The CDR3 extends over 13 amino acids. In DNA, the CDR3 is TGTGCCAGCAGCTTCGGTCCAAACACTGAAGCTTTCTTT. It encodes CASSFGPNTEAFF.

As DNA, the CDR3 is TGTGCCAGCAACGATGAGCTCAGGGGACGCTACGAGCAGTACTTC. Translation: CASNDELRGRYEQYF. This rearrangement joins TRBV28 to TRBJ2-7, with D possibly matching TRBD1 (6 bases). V was cut by 7 bases and J by 3 bases, with 19 bases left in between. This CDR3 has 15 residues. CDR1 and CDR2 from the germline V gene are MDHEN and SYDVKM. Based on the CDR3 plus reference TRBV28 and TRBJ2-7, the full variable domain is DVKVTQSSRYLVKRTGEKVFLECVQDMDHENMFWYRQDPGLGLRLIYFSYDVKMKEKGDIPEGYSVSREKKERFSLILESASTNQTSMYLCASNDELRGRYEQYFGPGTRLTVT.

The chain couples TRBV27 to TRBJ1-5; 9 bases line up with TRBD1. Germline V gene lookup returns CDR1 MNHEY and CDR2 SMNVEV (reference sequence). Losses at the gene ends were 7 bases for V and 7 bases for J; bases not matched to a gene: 8. The CDR3 runs 14 residues. Here the CDR3 DNA reads TGTGCCAGCAAACCTGGGACAGGGCAACAGCCCCAGCATTTT. Its protein is CASKPGTGQQPQHF.

The gene calls are TRBV30 and TRBJ1-4; D ambiguous. Germline lookup yields CDR1 GTSNPN and CDR2 SVGIG (reference sequence). Trimming stripped 0 bases from V and 9 bases from J, with 17 bases between. This CDR3 is 15 amino acids long. This CDR3 reads CAWSVPERRGKKLFF. CDR3 in DNA: TGTGCCTGGAGTGTTCCAGAGCGGAGAGGCAAAAAACTGTTTTTT.

The table lists this clone with a few counts. The rearrangement uses TRBV19 and TRBJ1-5; D is undetermined. The ends were cut back, 3 bases at V and 16 bases at J, with 19 bases in the middle. The CDR3 length is 13 residues. Germline V gene data show CDR1 as LNHDA and CDR2 as SQIVND (reference sequence). This CDR3 reads CASSMEQSQPEHF. The CDR3 DNA reads TGTGCCAGTAGTATGGAACAGTCCCAGCCCGAACATTTT.

The chain is built from TRBV28 and TRBJ1-5; TRBD1 aligns across 11 bases. The CDR3 is made up of 14 amino acids. The V gene end was trimmed by 10 bases and the J gene end by 5 bases; junction bases not matched to a gene: 7. CDR1 and CDR2 from the germline V gene are MDHEN and SYDVKM. In nucleotides, the CDR3 is TGTGCCATCGAGGACAGGGGGCGCGATCAGCCCCAGCATTTT. It encodes CAIEDRGRDQPQHF.

V usage is TRBV2 and J usage is TRBJ1-6, with D perhaps TRBD1 (6 bases). Between the trimmed V and J ends, which lost 3 bases and 10 bases, there was a span of 13 bases. This CDR3 comprises 14 residues. Germline loops: CDR1 SNHLY, CDR2 FYNNEI. CDR3 amino acids: CASSEFRGESPLHF. The CDR3 DNA sequence: TGTGCCAGCAGTGAGTTCAGGGGCGAATCACCCCTCCACTTT.

As DNA, the CDR3 is TGTGCCAGCAGACTCCAGGGGGGCGAAAAACTGTTTTTT. This gives the protein CASRLQGGEKLFF. The chain has TRBV27 and TRBJ1-4; 7 nucleotides line up with TRBD1. Losses at the gene ends were 6 bases for V and 8 bases for J; bases not matched to a gene: 6. Germline loops: CDR1 MNHEY, CDR2 SMNVEV (reference sequence). This CDR3 has 13 residues.

The rearrangement uses TRBV27 and TRBJ1-5; a weak D match, TRBD1 (5 bases). V lost 6 bases, J lost 0 bases, and 15 bases lay in between. The V gene's germline CDR1 is MNHEY and CDR2 SMNVEV (reference sequence). This CDR3 spans 16 amino acids. The CDR3 bases are TGTGCCAGCAGGGTCGGGGGAACCAATAGCAATCAGCCCCAGCATTTT. Its protein product is CASRVGGTNSNQPQHF.

V is TRBV7-9 and J is TRBJ1-5; 10 bases match TRBD1. The germline CDR1 and CDR2 sequences are SEHNR and FQNEAQ (reference sequence). CDR3 size: 16 residues. After removal of 1 base from V and 5 bases from J, the junction contained 5 bases not matched to a gene. CDR3 DNA sequence: TGTGCCAGCAGCTTAGGGGGACAGGGGTTGGATCAGCCCCAGCATTTT. Residues: CASSLGGQGLDQPQHF.

This rearrangement joins TRBV2 to TRBJ2-7; tentative D call: TRBD2 (5 bases). This CDR3 is built from 14 residues. V was clipped by 6 bases and J by 0 bases, with 12 bases between them. Germline lookup yields CDR1 SNHLY and CDR2 FYNNEI. The CDR3 is CASSPLTISYEQYF. CDR3 nucleotides: TGTGCCAGCAGCCCACTGACTATCTCCTACGAGCAGTACTTC.

The V and J genes are TRBV2 and TRBJ1-6; tentatively, D is TRBD1 (6 bases). V was pared by 6 bases and J by 6 bases, with 9 bases between. The CDR3 runs 13 residues. Germline V CDR1 and CDR2: SNHLY, FYNNEI. CDR3 DNA sequence: TGTGCCAGCAGGGACAGCCTTAATTCACCCCTCCACTTT. Its translation: CASRDSLNSPLHF.

The V gene is TRBV5-7, the J gene TRBJ2-7; 8 bases are a match to TRBD1. TRBV5-7 is an ORF; its function is uncertain. Trimming removed 3 bases from V and 5 bases from J; junction bases left unmatched: 10. CDR3 length equals 15 residues. The CDR3 nucleotides are TGTGCCAGCAGCTGCCGCGACAGGGGACTCGACGAGCAGTACTTC. Its protein product is CASSCRDRGLDEQYF.

This sequence joins TRBV5-4 and TRBJ2-1, with D maybe TRBD2 (5 bases). Trimming took 2 bases from V and 8 from J, leaving 17 bases between them. Germline CDR1 is SGHNT and CDR2 is YYREEE (reference sequence). The CDR3 consists of 15 residues. CDR3 residues: CASSLRGSHLDEQFF. In nucleotides, the CDR3 is TGTGCCAGCAGCTTAAGAGGGAGTCACTTGGATGAGCAGTTCTTC.

This clone was found once. The gene calls are TRBV5-4 and TRBJ2-6; 12 bases line up with TRBD1. The CDR3 sequence is 18 residues long. V dropped 4 bases and J dropped 4; count of bases not matched to a gene: 9. Germline CDR1 SGHNT, CDR2 YYREEE (reference sequence). The CDR3 region is CASSPPGQGASGANVLTF. The CDR3 nucleotides are TGTGCCAGCAGCCCACCGGGACAGGGGGCATCCGGGGCCAACGTCCTGACTTTC.

The genes are TRBV27 and TRBJ1-5, with D possibly being TRBD1 (6 bases). This CDR3 has 15 residues. Germline V gene data show CDR1 as MNHEY and CDR2 as SMNVEV (reference sequence). Trimming left V 3 bases short and J 12 bases short, with 21 bases between. The CDR3 protein is CASSFISGASSIQHF. The DNA of the CDR3 is TGTGCCAGCAGTTTTATCTCAGGGGCTTCTTCGATCCAGCATTTT.